This TCR beta chain was found in a study of shared clonotypes between healthy human individuals. TCRdb's copy holds only in-frame clones and misses some; the assay was immunoSEQ multiplex PCR. The sample holds under 850,000 clones; 72% are singletons and the top ten take less than 2%. This receptor was obtained from a woman aged 25 to 39 in good health. Sequencing input: memory CD4+ T cells sorted from blood. Indicated subset: CD45RA-negative fraction.

The CDR3 spells CASSPKDGYTF. The CDR3 region has the DNA TGTGCCAGCTCACCGAAAGATGGCTACACCTTC. The chain combines TRBV18 with TRBJ1-2, with no clear D. In germline, CDR1 is KGHSH, CDR2 LQKENI. V lost 3 bases, J lost 6 bases, and 5 bases lay in between. CDR3 size: 11 residues.